This T cell receptor beta chain is from a study of glioma-infiltrating T cells. This CDR3 spans 12 amino acids. Germline V gene lookup returns CDR1 MNHEY and CDR2 SVGEGT. Turning to this clonotype: Because it lacks the conserved phenylalanine or tryptophan at the end, this CDR3 is likely a read error.

Amplification of TCR alpha and beta CDR3 regions from RNA used iRepertoire nested multiplex PCR. MiXCR, applied by TCRdb to the multiplex PCR reads, yields one record per CDR3 protein. This table has approximately 100,000 distinct CDR3 sequences, 25% appearing once. The TCR was taken from a human donor with low-grade glioma or glioblastoma, undergoing nonglioma brain surgery, or in good health (not recorded which). Sequencing used glioma tissue, nonneoplastic brain tissue, or PBMCs (not recorded which). The chain carries TRBV6-2 or TRBV6-3 and TRBJ2-1; unclear D gene. The CDR3 protein is CASSSGPGEQFC. CDR3 nucleotide sequence: TGTGCCAGTAGTTCCGGACCTGGGGAGCAGTTCTGC.